This T cell receptor beta chain was recorded in a study of T cell changes during pregnancy in multiple sclerosis. V lost 6 bases to trimming and J lost 4 bases, with 7 bases between them. The CDR3 covers 12 residues. Per the germline V gene, CDR1 is MNHNS and CDR2 is SASEGT. The method was immunoSEQ multiplex PCR; TCRdb's version includes in-frame clones alone and lacks a portion of them. The sample shows roughly 50,000 clones, around 92% of them seen only once. The gene calls are TRBV6-1 and TRBJ1-5, with D possibly TRBD1 on 5 matching bases. Sequenced material: CD4+ T cells from peripheral blood mononuclear cells, taken in the third trimester of pregnancy. The source is a female donor with multiple sclerosis, enrolled in a pregnancy study. CDR3 residues: CASRDTNQPQHF. The CDR3 nucleotides are TGTGCCAGCAGGGACACGAATCAGCCCCAGCATTTT.